This TCR beta chain was observed in a study of spatial heterogeneity in lung cancer. Turning to the study itself: Each time, sequencing found more beta-chain sequences than alpha-chain sequences. On average, each unique TCR and UMI combination appeared more than ten times in raw reads.

Time point defined: sample taken at primary tumor resection. Whole RNA, which was extracted from tumor, nontumor lung tissue or frozen PBMC, was sequenced without any cell sorting. The donors were 55 to 85 patients with non-small cell lung cancer that was early-stage and untreated. Relative to its sample, this clonotype is medium-sized (0.01 to 0.1%). Unique molecular identifiers tagged every individual TCR cDNA molecule. TCRdb re-analysed the 5' RACE reads in MiXCR, keeping a single row per CDR3 protein. The sample lists 3,000 to 4,500 distinct CDR3 sequences; 20% to 30% were seen once. J lost 2 bases, V lost 5 bases, and 10 bases had no gene match. The CDR3 loop spans 15 amino acids. CDR1 DFQATT and CDR2 SNEGSKA come from the germline V gene (reference sequence).

The receptor's source is a male donor with early-stage non-small cell lung cancer. This sequence joins TRBV20-1 and TRBJ1-1, with 8 bases identical to TRBD1. Material: normal lung tissue next to the tumor, obtained at surgery. This CDR3 is CSALQGAGRNTEAFF. CDR3 bases: TGCAGTGCTTTGCAGGGGGCCGGCCGTAACACTGAAGCTTTCTTT.